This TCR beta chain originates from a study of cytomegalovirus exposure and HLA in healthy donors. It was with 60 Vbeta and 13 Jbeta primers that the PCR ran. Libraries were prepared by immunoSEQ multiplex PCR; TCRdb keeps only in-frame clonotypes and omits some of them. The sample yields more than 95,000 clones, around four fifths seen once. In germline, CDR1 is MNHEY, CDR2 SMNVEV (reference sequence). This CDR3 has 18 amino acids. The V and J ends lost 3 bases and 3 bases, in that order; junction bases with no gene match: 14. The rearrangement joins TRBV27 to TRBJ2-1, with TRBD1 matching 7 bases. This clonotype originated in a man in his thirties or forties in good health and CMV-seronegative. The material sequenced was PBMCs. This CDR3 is CASSLRKQGLKGYNEQFF. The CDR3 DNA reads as TGTGCCAGCAGTTTGCGGAAACAGGGGCTTAAGGGCTACAATGAGCAGTTCTTC.